These 19 T cell receptor beta chains originate from one sample sequenced in a study of blood T cell repertoires in COVID-19 (TCRdb year 2020). Libraries were constructed by the immunoSEQ multiplex PCR assay. Held by TCRdb, this immuneACCESS table contains in-frame sequences only and omits some clones. Under half of the omission traces to an unresolved V gene where checked; the cause of the rest is unknown. The sample table shows hundreds of thousands of clones, and just under 90% are seen once. About 0.95% of the sample rests with the top ten. Sequenced: PBMCs or T cells enriched from blood (not recorded which). These receptor sequences come from a man aged 50-60 years who had been exposed to COVID-19.

This sequence joins TRBV6-5 and TRBJ2-1, with no clear D. Germline loops: CDR1 MNHEY, CDR2 SVGAGI. The CDR3 is 16 residues long. Trimming left V 2 bases short and J 2 bases short, with 13 bases between. The CDR3 nucleotides are TGTGCCAGCAGTTACCATCTGGCGGTAACCTACAATGAGCAGTTCTTC. This gives the protein CASSYHLAVTYNEQFF.

This rearrangement joins TRBV28 to TRBJ1-1, with TRBD1 as a possible D gene (5 bases). The V end was cut by 4 bases, the J end by 1 base, with 7 bases between. This CDR3 has 13 amino acids. Looked up from germline, CDR1 is MDHEN and CDR2 is SYDVKM. CDR3 nucleotides: TGTGCCAGCAGTTCGGACACGAACACTGAAGCTTTCTTT. Its protein product is CASSSDTNTEAFF.

This clone was found once. V and J are TRBV3-1 (or the pseudogene TRBV3-2) and TRBJ1-4, with no clear D. The ends were cut back, 6 bases at V and 10 bases at J, with 15 bases in the middle. In germline, CDR1 is LGHDT, CDR2 YNNKEL (reference sequence). The CDR3 has 13 residues. The CDR3 here is CASSQTNLGKLFF. CDR3 DNA: TGTGCCAGCAGTCAGACAAACCTCGGAAAACTGTTTTTT.

There are a few counts of this clone. CDR3 sequence: CASSLSQGAGYGYTF. The DNA for the CDR3 is TGCGCCAGCAGCTTGTCACAGGGGGCTGGCTATGGCTACACCTTC. The chain employs TRBV5-1 and TRBJ1-2; 9 positions agree with TRBD1. The V and J ends lost 1 base and 4 bases, in that order; junction bases with no gene match: 5. Germline CDR1 SGHRS, CDR2 YFSETQ. The CDR3 totals 15 residues.

This rearrangement joins TRBV2 to TRBJ1-5, with 8 positions matching TRBD1. Germline CDR1 SNHLY, CDR2 FYNNEI. CDR3 size: 15 residues. The CDR3 DNA sequence: TGTGCTACCAAAGGACAGGGAGGGAGCAATCAGCCCCAGCATTTT. It encodes CATKGQGGSNQPQHF.

The rearrangement joins TRBV29-1 to TRBJ2-7, with TRBD2 matching over 7 bases. V gave up 8 bases and J gave up 0 bases; unmatched junction bases: 10. CDR3 length equals 14 residues. The germline gives CDR1 SQVTM, CDR2 ANQGSEA. The CDR3, as DNA: TGCAGCCCTAAGGGAGGGGCCCTCTCCTACGAGCAGTACTTC. Translated, it gives CSPKGGALSYEQYF.

The count of this clone is one. The J gene is TRBJ2-5, the V gene TRBV18, with a tentative D call TRBD1 (6 bases). CDR1 and CDR2 from the germline V gene are KGHSH and LQKENI. The CDR3 is 13 amino acids. Between the trimmed V and J ends, which lost 3 bases and 5 bases, there was a span of 10 bases. Written as DNA, the CDR3 is TGTGCCAGCTCACCGAAGGGACACGAGACCCAGTACTTC. Its protein is CASSPKGHETQYF.

The rearrangement uses TRBV5-1 and TRBJ2-1, with 13 nucleotides matching TRBD2. The germline V gene encodes CDR1 SGHRS and CDR2 YFSETQ. The trim removed 3 bases at V and 7 bases at J, leaving 1 base unmatched. The CDR3 is 14 residues long. For the CDR3, the DNA is TGCGCCAGCAGCTCGACTAGCGGGGGGAATGAGCAGTTCTTC. Its protein product is CASSSTSGGNEQFF.

V gene TRBV2 combines with J gene TRBJ1-1; 8 bases fit TRBD1. The ends lost 4 bases at V and 6 bases at J; junction bases unmatched: 7. CDR3 size: 14 residues. Germline CDR1 and CDR2: SNHLY and FYNNEI. The CDR3 sequence: CASSGEGQGAEAFF. In DNA, the CDR3 is TGTGCCAGCAGTGGTGAAGGACAGGGAGCTGAAGCTTTCTTT.

The rearrangement joins TRBV1 to TRBJ2-7; the table assigns TRBD2, which was not confirmed against the DNA. TRBV1 is an annotated pseudogene. The CDR3 consists of 17 residues. CDR3 residues: CTSSQSRPSGTFYEQYV. The CDR3 DNA sequence: TGCACCAGCAGCCAGTCTAGGCCTAGCGGAACATTCTACGAGCAGTACGTC.

The chain recombines TRBV7-9 with TRBJ2-7; TRBD1 agrees at 7 bases. V shed 1 base and J 4 bases; nucleotides not matched to a gene: 4. This CDR3 is 14 amino acids long. Germline values: CDR1 SEHNR, CDR2 FQNEAQ (reference sequence). The CDR3 region has the DNA TGTGCCAGCAGCTTAGGGCAGGGGGTTTACGAGCAGTACGTC. Translating gives CASSLGQGVYEQYV.

The chain joins TRBV19 to TRBJ1-1; tentative D call: TRBD1 (6 bases). From germline, CDR1 is LNHDA and CDR2 SQIVND (reference sequence). This CDR3 spans 14 amino acids. V was cut by 7 bases and J by 1 base, with 13 bases left in between. CDR3 DNA sequence: TGTGCCAGTAACAGGGTAGAACGGAACACTGAAGCTTTCTTT. It is translated as CASNRVERNTEAFF. Variable domain in full (rest from reference TRBV19 and TRBJ1-1): DGGITQSPKYLFRKEGQNVTLSCEQNLNHDAMYWYRQDPGQGLRLIYYSQIVNDFQKGDIAEGYSVSREKKESFPLTVTSAQKNPTAFYLCASNRVERNTEAFFGQGTRLTVV.

This chain links TRBV7-9 with TRBJ2-2, with TRBD2 as a possible D gene (6 bases). The CDR3 is 15 amino acids. Germline CDR1 reads SEHNR; CDR2 reads FQNEAQ (reference sequence). Trimming left V 5 bases short and J 6 bases short, with 16 bases between. Here the CDR3 reads CASSPPATGAGELFF. The CDR3 DNA is TGTGCCAGCAGCCCGCCGGCGACGGGGGCCGGGGAGCTGTTTTTT.

As for this clone: Other DNA sequences in this specimen translate into the identical CDR3. V gene TRBV12-3 or TRBV12-4 combines with J gene TRBJ1-5; D not certain. Trimming removed 2 bases at V and 4 bases at J, with 6 bases between. CDR3 length: 13 residues. The CDR3 DNA sequence: TGTGCCAGCAGTTTACTCAGAAATCAGCCCCAGCATTTT. It translates to CASSLLRNQPQHF.

The CDR3 DNA reads as TGTGCCAGCAGTGCCGGCGCAGGCTATGGCTACACCTTC. Translated: CASSAGAGYGYTF. The chain combines TRBV25-1 with TRBJ1-2; D not resolved. Per germline, CDR1 MGHDK and CDR2 SYGVNS. Between the trimmed V and J ends, which lost 4 bases and 4 bases, there was a span of 10 bases. This CDR3 comprises 13 residues.

This chain connects TRBV2 to TRBJ2-3; 9 bases align to TRBD2. V lost 7 bases to trimming and J lost 6 bases; unmatched junction nucleotides: 8. Germline V gene data show CDR1 as SNHLY and CDR2 as FYNNEI. This CDR3 contains 14 residues. As DNA, the CDR3 is TGTGCCAGCACCTTGACTAGCGGCATGGATACGCAGTATTTT. Protein: CASTLTSGMDTQYF.

Only one count was recorded for this clone. The chain has TRBV5-1 and TRBJ1-4; 9 nucleotides align to TRBD1. The CDR3 has 15 amino acids. CDR1 and CDR2 from the germline V gene are SGHRS and YFSETQ. V lost 3 bases, J lost 8 bases, and 8 bases stayed unmatched. CDR3 protein: CASSSPGTGPEKLFF. In DNA form, the CDR3 reads TGCGCCAGCAGCTCCCCGGGGACAGGGCCGGAAAAACTGTTTTTT.

The rearrangement uses TRBV19 and TRBJ2-5; tentatively, D is TRBD2 (6 bases). Germline-derived CDR1 and CDR2 are LNHDA and SQIVND (reference sequence). The CDR3 has 15 residues. The V and J ends lost 5 bases and 0 bases respectively, with 13 bases between them. The chain's CDR3 is CASSAGTSYQETQYF. The CDR3 DNA sequence: TGTGCCAGTAGTGCCGGGACTTCGTACCAAGAGACCCAGTACTTC.

The chain carries TRBV7-2 and TRBJ2-2; no definite D call. From germline, CDR1 is SGHTA and CDR2 FQGNSA. The CDR3 is 19 amino acids. V was trimmed by 5 bases and J by 6 bases, leaving 28 bases between them. CDR3 coding DNA: TGTGCCAGCAGCCTAACGCCCACGGCAGCCCGATTCAGCGCCGGGGAGCTGTTTTTT. Protein product: CASSLTPTAARFSAGELFF.